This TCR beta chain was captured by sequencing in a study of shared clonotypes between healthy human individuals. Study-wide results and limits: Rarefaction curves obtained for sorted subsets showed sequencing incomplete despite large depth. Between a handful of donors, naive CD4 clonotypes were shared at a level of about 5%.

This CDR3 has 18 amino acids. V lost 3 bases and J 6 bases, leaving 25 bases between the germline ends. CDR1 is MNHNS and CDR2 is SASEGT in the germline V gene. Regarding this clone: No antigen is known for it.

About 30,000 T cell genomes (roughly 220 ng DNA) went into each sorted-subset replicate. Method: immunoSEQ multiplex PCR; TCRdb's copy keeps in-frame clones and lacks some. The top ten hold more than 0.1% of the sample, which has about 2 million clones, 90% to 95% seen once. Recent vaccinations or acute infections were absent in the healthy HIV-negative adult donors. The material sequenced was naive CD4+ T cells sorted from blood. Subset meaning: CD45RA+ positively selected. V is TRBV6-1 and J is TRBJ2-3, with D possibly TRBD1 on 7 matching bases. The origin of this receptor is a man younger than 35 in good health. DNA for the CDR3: TGTGCCAGCAGTGACGATTTCTCTAGGCTAGCAGGGGGGGATACGCAGTATTTT. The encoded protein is CASSDDFSRLAGGDTQYF.